A single sample gave rise to the 25 T cell receptor beta chains below, sequenced in a study of brain T cells in children with intractable seizures. Clones were sequenced by immunoSEQ multiplex PCR, and TCRdb holds only the in-frame ones, with some missing. Of about 340,000 clones in the sample, over 90% were seen once. Time point of the sample: blood from clinic visit 5 months post-surgery; TSC patient then seizure free. This specimen was peripheral blood, taken less than 6 months after surgery. The source is a boy less than two years old with tuberous sclerosis and intractable seizures.

This chain joins TRBV29-1 and TRBJ2-7, with D possibly TRBD1 on 6 matching bases. This CDR3 spans 14 amino acids. Germline values: CDR1 SQVTM, CDR2 ANQGSEA. Trimming stripped 5 bases from V and 2 bases from J, with 16 bases between. CDR3 coding DNA: TGCAGCGTTAAAAGGACGACAGGACCCTACGAGCAGTACTTC. Its translation: CSVKRTTGPYEQYF.

The CDR3: CASGPGRGYTGELFF. The DNA for the CDR3 is TGCGCCAGCGGCCCGGGACGGGGTTACACCGGGGAGCTGTTTTTT. The chain has TRBV5-1 and TRBJ2-2; D tentatively fits TRBD1 or TRBD2 (5 bases each). V lost 7 bases, J lost 3 bases, and 16 bases lay in between. The CDR3 loop spans 15 amino acids. Germline lookup yields CDR1 SGHRS and CDR2 YFSETQ.

The chain joins TRBV28 to TRBJ1-2; 7 positions match TRBD1. Losses at the gene ends were 5 bases for V and 8 bases for J; bases not matched to a gene: 11. Germline V gene data show CDR1 as MDHEN and CDR2 as SYDVKM. The CDR3 covers 14 residues. The CDR3 DNA reads TGTGCCAGCAGTCTCCGACAGGGCTGGGGGGGCTACACCTTC. Amino acids: CASSLRQGWGGYTF.

This clone has only one observation. The gene calls are TRBV29-1 and TRBJ1-1; possibly TRBD1 for D (6 bases). Looked up from germline, CDR1 is SQVTM and CDR2 is ANQGSEA. With 2 bases removed from V and 6 bases from J, the gap between germline ends came to 13 bases. The CDR3 is 13 residues long. CDR3 DNA sequence: TGCAGCGTTGAATCAGGGGCAAGGTCTGAAGCTTTCTTT. It specifies CSVESGARSEAFF.

The J gene is TRBJ2-5, the V gene TRBV7-2; D not resolved. From germline, CDR1 is SGHTA and CDR2 FQGNSA. V lost 1 base and J lost 5, with 11 bases in between. The CDR3 loop spans 14 amino acids. The chain's CDR3 is CASSLVVTLETQYF. The CDR3 region has the DNA TGTGCCAGCAGCTTAGTCGTTACGTTGGAGACCCAGTACTTC.

This chain joins TRBV4-2 and TRBJ1-2; D remains ambiguous. The CDR3 spans 16 residues. Germline V gene data show CDR1 as LGHNA and CDR2 as YNFKEQ. The V gene lost 0 bases and the J gene lost 3 bases, with 14 bases spanning the gap. The CDR3 DNA reads as TGTGCCAGCAGCCAAGATTTGTCAATCTCGGACTATGGCTACACCTTC. Its protein product is CASSQDLSISDYGYTF.

The chain combines TRBV5-5 with TRBJ1-2; D is undetermined. V shed 1 base and J shed 3 bases, with 10 bases lying between them. The V gene's germline CDR1 is SGHKS and CDR2 YYEKEE (reference sequence). The CDR3 contains 14 residues. The CDR3 reads CASSLFGSDYGYTF. The CDR3 DNA reads TGTGCCAGCAGCTTGTTCGGCAGCGACTATGGCTACACCTTC.

The chain couples TRBV7-9 to TRBJ2-1, with D unclear. V was trimmed by 2 bases and J by 7 bases, leaving 12 bases between them. The CDR3 covers 14 residues. The germline V gene encodes CDR1 SEHNR and CDR2 FQNEAQ (reference sequence). CDR3: CASSLSGVDNEQFF. CDR3 bases: TGTGCCAGCAGCTTAAGTGGGGTTGATAATGAGCAGTTCTTC.

The chain employs TRBV6-5 and TRBJ2-5, with 8 bases that match TRBD2. V was pared by 11 bases and J by 5 bases, with 13 bases of the junction left unmatched. This CDR3 is built from 14 residues. Germline lookup yields CDR1 MNHEY and CDR2 SVGAGI. DNA of the CDR3: TGTGCCGGCGTAAACGGGGGGGGTAATGAGACCCAGTACTTC. Its protein is CAGVNGGGNETQYF.

The chain uses TRBV4-1 and TRBJ2-6; 9 bases fit TRBD1. With V trimmed by 2 bases and J by 0 bases, 5 bases remained unmatched. CDR3 length: 18 residues. From germline, CDR1 is MGHRA and CDR2 YSYEKL. As DNA, the CDR3 is TGCGCCAGCAGCCAAAGGACAGGGGCCAACTCTGGGGCCAACGTCCTGACTTTC. This sequence encodes CASSQRTGANSGANVLTF.

The rearrangement uses TRBV11-2 and TRBJ2-3; TRBD2 matches at 10 bases. This CDR3 has 17 amino acids. CDR1 is SGHAT and CDR2 is FQNNGV in the germline V gene. Trimming took 0 bases from V and 3 from J; bases not matched to a gene: 6. The CDR3 DNA is TGTGCCAGCAGCTTAGAGTCACATAGCGGGGGGACAGATACGCAGTATTTT. Protein product: CASSLESHSGGTDTQYF.

The rearrangement uses TRBV29-1 and TRBJ2-1; no clear D gene. This CDR3 contains 14 residues. The ends were cut back, 4 bases at V and 0 bases at J, with 10 bases in the middle. The germline V gene encodes CDR1 SQVTM and CDR2 ANQGSEA. CDR3 bases: TGCAGCGTTGTCGGCAGGAGCTCCTACAATGAGCAGTTCTTC. Amino acid sequence: CSVVGRSSYNEQFF.

This sequence joins TRBV6-1 and TRBJ1-2; D gene unclear. Trimming stripped 1 base from V and 0 bases from J, with 15 bases between. The CDR3 loop spans 17 amino acids. The germline V gene has CDR1 MNHNS and CDR2 SASEGT. CDR3 amino acids: CASSEGLNDVANYGYTF. The CDR3 region has the DNA TGTGCCAGCAGTGAAGGATTAAACGACGTAGCTAACTATGGCTACACCTTC.

V gene TRBV28 combines with J gene TRBJ2-3, with 13 bases lining up with TRBD2. The germline gives CDR1 MDHEN, CDR2 SYDVKM. Trimming took 6 bases from V and 4 from J; bases not matched to a gene: 10. This CDR3 contains 17 residues. CDR3 coding DNA: TGTGCCAGCAGATTAAAACTAGCGGGAGGGCATGCAGATACGCAGTATTTT. Translated, it gives CASRLKLAGGHADTQYF.

This chain uses TRBV5-1 with TRBJ2-2; D is undetermined. The CDR3 consists of 15 residues. The germline V and J ends were trimmed by 2 bases and 0 bases, with 8 bases remaining between them. The germline CDR1 and CDR2 sequences are SGHRS and YFSETQ. CDR3 sequence (DNA): TGCGCCAGCAGCTTTAGTCTAGCGAACACCGGGGAGCTGTTTTTT. Translated: CASSFSLANTGELFF.

The chain combines TRBV27 with TRBJ2-1, with 7 nucleotides matching TRBD2. Losses at the gene ends were 6 bases for V and 6 bases for J; bases not matched to a gene: 5. Germline V gene data show CDR1 as MNHEY and CDR2 as SMNVEV (reference sequence). This CDR3 has 13 amino acids. This CDR3 reads CASRRTSTNEQFF. Here the CDR3 DNA reads TGTGCCAGCAGGAGGACTAGTACCAATGAGCAGTTCTTC.

This rearrangement joins TRBV11-1 to TRBJ2-7; TRBD2 matches at 10 bases. The junction had 6 bases not matched to a gene; V was cut back by 1 base and J by 3 bases. Germline-derived CDR1 and CDR2 are SGHAT and FQDESV (reference sequence). This CDR3 contains 16 residues. The CDR3 region has the DNA TGTGCCAGCAGCTTAGTGAGGTCTAGCGGGAGCTACGAGCAGTACTTC. Its protein is CASSLVRSSGSYEQYF.

The rearrangement joins TRBV2 to TRBJ1-2; TRBD1 aligns across 9 bases. Germline CDR1 and CDR2: SNHLY and FYNNEI. This CDR3 is built from 14 residues. J lost 7 bases, V lost 6 bases, and 9 bases had no gene match. The CDR3 sequence is CASRGTGYLGGYTF. DNA for the CDR3: TGTGCCAGCAGGGGGACAGGGTATCTAGGTGGCTACACCTTC. Full variable domain (missing parts from reference TRBV2 and TRBJ1-2): EPEVTQTPSHQVTQMGQEVILRCVPISNHLYFYWYRQILGQKVEFLVSFYNNEISEKSEIFDDQFSVERPDGSNFTLKIRSTKLEDSAMYFCASRGTGYLGGYTFGSGTRLTVV.

The J gene is TRBJ2-2, the V gene TRBV5-1; D uncertain. The germline V gene has CDR1 SGHRS and CDR2 YFSETQ. The CDR3 totals 15 residues. V was shortened by 3 bases and J by 3 bases, with 12 bases between the two germline ends. In nucleotides, the CDR3 is TGCGCCAGCAGCTGGTCCAGATGGGACACCGGGGAGCTGTTTTTT. This encodes CASSWSRWDTGELFF.

This clone occurred once. The V call is TRBV21-1, the J call TRBJ1-5. TRBV21-1 is an annotated pseudogene. CDR3 length equals 20 residues. The CDR3 protein is CASSKVPAGGGRISNQPQHF. Written as DNA, the CDR3 is TGTGCCAGCAGCAAAGTACCTGCGGGGGGAGGAAGGATTAGCAATCAGCCCCAGCATTTT.

The rearrangement uses TRBV10-2 and TRBJ2-7, with a possible D match to TRBD1 (6 bases). The CDR3 is 13 residues long. Germline CDR1 reads WSHSY; CDR2 reads SAAADI. V dropped 8 bases and J dropped 1 base, with 12 bases sitting between them. The chain's CDR3 is CASSQGGSYEQYF. For the CDR3, the DNA is TGCGCCAGCTCCCAAGGGGGATCCTACGAGCAGTACTTC.

The chain recombines TRBV4-1 with TRBJ1-1, with 7 nucleotides matching TRBD1. The germline V gene encodes CDR1 MGHRA and CDR2 YSYEKL. This CDR3 is built from 14 residues. V dropped 2 bases and J dropped 4; count of bases not matched to a gene: 4. The CDR3 region is CASSQFGQATEAFF. The CDR3 coding sequence is TGCGCCAGCAGCCAATTTGGACAGGCCACTGAAGCTTTCTTT.

This chain links TRBV18 with TRBJ2-7; D possibly corresponds to TRBD1 (6 bases). CDR1 is KGHSH and CDR2 is LQKENI in the germline V gene. Trimming shortened V by 2 bases and J by 2 bases, and 16 bases separated the two germline ends. CDR3 size: 16 residues. The CDR3, as DNA: TGTGCCAGCTCACCAGAGGTTTGGACAGTGGCCTACGAGCAGTACTTC. Its translation: CASSPEVWTVAYEQYF.

The rearrangement joins TRBV30 to TRBJ1-1; 7 bases fit TRBD1. The CDR3 consists of 15 residues. After removal of 5 bases from V and 0 bases from J, the junction contained 9 bases not matched to a gene. The germline CDR1 and CDR2 sequences are GTSNPN and SVGIG (reference sequence). CDR3 sequence: CAWADRTYMNTEAFF. CDR3 bases: TGTGCCTGGGCGGACAGGACCTACATGAACACTGAAGCTTTCTTT.

The genes are TRBV10-3 and TRBJ2-2; the D is unclear. Germline loops: CDR1 ENHRY, CDR2 SYGVKD. Trimming removed 0 bases at V and 6 bases at J, with 8 bases between. This CDR3 is 14 amino acids long. The CDR3 sequence is CAISESGWAGELFF. The CDR3 bases are TGTGCCATCAGTGAGTCAGGTTGGGCCGGGGAGCTGTTTTTT.